The entry below describes one TCR beta chain. What it binds is not known. The run of the v3.0 immunoSEQ assay was at survey level. Generated by immunoSEQ multiplex PCR, the TCRdb table keeps only in-frame clones and is missing some. The data hold about 19,000 clones, with more than 65% observed a single time. These data belong to a study of long-term antiretroviral therapy in people with HIV. Study-level background: The 2015 recommendation for immediate ART came about a decade after the earliest samples. The study, taken as a whole, reports: Documentation of ART adherence, viral resistance or therapy changes was absent. Post-ART samples showed increased diversity that remained below transplant donor control levels.

CDR3 length: 15 residues. The germline CDR1 and CDR2 sequences are SGDLS and YYNGEE. V dropped 0 bases and J dropped 5; count of bases not matched to a gene: 4. All donors provided no fewer than one pre-ART and no fewer than two post-ART PBMC samples. The clonotype comes from a woman aged 45-60 years with HIV. The chain carries TRBV9 and TRBJ2-5; 10 bases agree with TRBD2. Sequencing used unsorted PBMCs, obtained 0.5 years before starting antiretroviral therapy. The CDR3 reads CASSVGLAGDETQYF. CDR3 DNA: TGTGCCAGCAGCGTAGGGCTAGCGGGGGATGAGACCCAGTACTTC.